This TCR beta chain was retrieved from a study of beta chain features in type 1 diabetes. General study points: PCR, the amplification step, might favor shorter templates, equally in patients and controls. Type 1 diabetes patients showed a moderate but significant shortening of TCRB CDR3s in all four CD4+ subsets. Insertions at VDJ junctions were less frequent in type 1 diabetes patients. These patients also deleted more nucleotides at the same junctions.

Between the trimmed V and J ends, which lost 6 bases and 6 bases, there was a span of 17 bases. The CDR3 has 13 amino acids. Per germline, CDR1 GTSNPN and CDR2 SVGIG (reference sequence). In total, each donor contributed a single heparinised blood draw that averaged around 120 mL. It was via CD45RO/CCR7/CD25/CD127/CD95/CD27 that CD4+ naive, central memory, regulatory and stem cell-like memory cells were sorted. Expressed TCRB transcripts were sequenced, since all the RNA that had been isolated was reverse transcribed. Here immunoSEQ multiplex PCR was the method, and the copy in TCRdb shows in-frame clones only, minus some. The table lists hundreds of thousands of clones, about 15% of them singletons, with roughly 0.015% in the top ten. This clone has only a few counts. Antigen specificity is unknown.

The sample was naive CD4+ T cells from blood. This TCR came from a young man with type 1 diabetes. The rearrangement uses TRBV30 and TRBJ1-2; a possible D gene is TRBD1 (6 bases). The CDR3 nucleotides are TGTGCCTGCGTGACAGGCCTGTTCGATGGCTACACCTTC. Amino acids: CACVTGLFDGYTF.